Listed below are T cell receptor beta chains from one sample, sequenced in a study of T cell repertoires in cytomegalovirus infection. MiXCR, applied by TCRdb to the reads, yields one record per CDR3 protein. The sample holds fewer than 550,000 distinct CDR3 sequences, 26% seen once. The sample was PBMCs. Receptor source: a human donor in good health (CMV status not recorded). Some clones in this sample may be carry-over from other donors' samples. The CDR3 runs from the conserved cysteine through the conserved F or W. D genes are given only for firm matches. Part of the rows lack a size; the others show once, few, many or a class for expanded clones.

-,TRBV20-1,TRBJ2-3,-,TGCAGTGCTAGAGACGGACGCTCCACAGATACGCAGTATTTT,CSARDGRSTDTQYF
-,TRBV4-1,TRBJ2-2,-,TGCGCCAGCAGCCCTTATCGACCAGCACTAACCGGGGAGCTGTTTTTT,CASSPYRPALTGELFF
-,TRBV6-5,TRBJ2-1,-,TGTGCCAGCAGTTACTCGCGCGAGGGGGGCAATGAGCAGTTCTTC,CASSYSREGGNEQFF
TRBD2,TRBV7-2,TRBJ2-2,many,TGTGCCAGCAGCCCAGGGGGTAGCGGGAGGCCCCTTAACACCGGGGAGCTGTTTTTT,CASSPGGSGRPLNTGELFF
-,TRBV28,TRBJ2-7,-,TGTGCCAGCAGTTCGTTGGGGGAACACTACGAGCAGTACTTC,CASSSLGEHYEQYF
-,TRBV5-6,TRBJ1-1,-,TGTGCCAGCAGCTTGGCCATTGGGGGTCTTGCTTTCTTT,CASSLAIGGLAFF
TRBD1,TRBV7-6,TRBJ1-1,many,TGTGCCAGCAGCATACAGGGGGCAGCGGACACTGAAGCTTTCTTT,CASSIQGAADTEAFF
-,TRBV11-2,TRBJ2-3,many,TGTGCCAGCAGCCGCTGGCGGGCTACGCAGTATTTT,CASSRWRATQYF
-,TRBV18,TRBJ1-2,few,TGTGCCAGCTCACCACCAGGACTCGGTGGCTACACCTTC,CASSPPGLGGYTF
TRBD1,TRBV2,TRBJ2-1,few,TGTGCCAGCAGGAGACAGGGAATCGCGTATAGTGAGCAGTTCTTC,CASRRQGIAYSEQFF